Each of the 6 T cell receptor beta chains below was sequenced from the same sample in a study of technical replicates of blood from a few donors. Profiling relied on immunoSEQ multiplex PCR, and the TCRdb table lists in-frame clones only, not all of them. The sample contains under 90,000 clones, 95% to 98% of which appear only once. Material for sequencing was T cells isolated from PBMCs. These receptor sequences come from a human donor in good health.

The chain has TRBV4-1 and TRBJ2-3; 11 positions match TRBD2. The CDR3 loop spans 16 amino acids. Per the germline V gene, CDR1 is MGHRA and CDR2 is YSYEKL. V lost 1 base to trimming and J lost 6 bases; unmatched junction nucleotides: 6. Here the CDR3 DNA reads TGCGCCAGCAGCCAAGGAACTAGCGGGGGAGGGGATACGCAGTATTTT. It codes for CASSQGTSGGGDTQYF.

The CDR3 here is CASSRTGHGGYTF. The CDR3 nucleotides are TGTGCCAGCAGCCGAACAGGGCACGGTGGCTACACCTTC. The chain has TRBV7-9 and TRBJ1-2; maybe TRBD1 (6 bases). The CDR3 covers 13 residues. V was cut by 5 bases and J by 7 bases, with 14 bases left in between. The germline gives CDR1 SEHNR, CDR2 FQNEAQ (reference sequence).

This chain connects TRBV5-6 to TRBJ2-5, with 7 bases fitting TRBD2. The germline V gene has CDR1 SGHDT and CDR2 YYEEEE. V shed 4 bases and J 1 base; nucleotides not matched to a gene: 4. This CDR3 region has 14 residues. The CDR3 region has the DNA TGTGCCAGCAGCGGAAGCGGGATCCAAGAGACCCAGTACTTC. This gives the protein CASSGSGIQETQYF.

Remarks on this clone: Different DNA sequences within this sample yield the same CDR3. CDR3 amino acids: CASSPPGGNQPQHF. The CDR3 nucleotides are TGTGCCAGCTCACCACCCGGAGGCAATCAGCCCCAGCATTTT. The chain employs TRBV18 and TRBJ1-5; no definite D call. Between the trimmed V and J ends, which lost 0 bases and 2 bases, there was a span of 5 bases. CDR3 size: 14 residues. Germline V gene lookup returns CDR1 KGHSH and CDR2 LQKENI.

CDR3 in DNA: TGTGCCAGCACCGTAACAGGGATCTACGAGCAGTACTTC. It yields the protein CASTVTGIYEQYF. This rearrangement joins TRBV11-2 to TRBJ2-7; a weak D match, TRBD1 (6 bases). The CDR3 has 13 amino acids. With 7 bases removed from V and 3 bases from J, the gap between germline ends came to 13 bases. Germline V CDR1 and CDR2: SGHAT, FQNNGV.

This clone was recorded only once. The gene calls are TRBV29-1 and TRBJ1-3, with a tentative D call TRBD1 (6 bases). The ends were cut back, 5 bases at V and 8 bases at J, with 19 bases in the middle. The CDR3 is made up of 14 amino acids. Germline-derived CDR1 and CDR2 are SQVTM and ANQGSEA. CDR3 in amino acids: CSVRYRDNGDTIYF. In nucleotides, the CDR3 is TGCAGCGTTCGCTACAGGGACAACGGGGACACCATATATTTT.